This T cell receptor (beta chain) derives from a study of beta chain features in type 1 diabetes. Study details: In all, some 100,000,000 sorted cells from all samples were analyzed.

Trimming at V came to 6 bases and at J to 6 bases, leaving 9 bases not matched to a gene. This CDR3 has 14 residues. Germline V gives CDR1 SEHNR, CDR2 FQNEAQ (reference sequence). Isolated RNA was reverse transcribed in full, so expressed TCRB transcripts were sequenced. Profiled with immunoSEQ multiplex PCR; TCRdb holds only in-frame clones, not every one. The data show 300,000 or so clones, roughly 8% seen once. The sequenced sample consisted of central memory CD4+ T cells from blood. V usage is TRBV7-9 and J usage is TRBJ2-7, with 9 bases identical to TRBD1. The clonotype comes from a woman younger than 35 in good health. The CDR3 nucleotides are TGTGCCAGCAGTATGCGGGACAGGGATTTCGAGCAGTACTTC. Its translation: CASSMRDRDFEQYF. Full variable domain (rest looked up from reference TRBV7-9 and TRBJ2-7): DTGVSQNPRHKITKRGQNVTFRCDPISEHNRLYWYRQTLGQGPEFLTYFQNEAQLEKSRLLSDRFSAERPKGSFSTLEIQRTEQGDSAMYLCASSMRDRDFEQYFGPGTRLTVT.